Sequencing of this TCR beta chain was carried out in a study of radiotherapy plus CTLA-4 blockade in lung cancer. The ends were cut back, 5 bases at V and 3 bases at J, with 25 bases in the middle. The germline V gene has CDR1 SGHVS and CDR2 FNYEAQ. The CDR3 totals 18 residues. Clones were sequenced by immunoSEQ multiplex PCR, and TCRdb holds only the in-frame ones, with some missing. The repertoire has around 31,000 clones, around four fifths of them found once; the top ten carry 6.5% to 9.5%. Focal radiation with ipilimumab CTLA-4 blockade was given to patients with chemo-refractory metastatic non-small-cell lung cancer.

Sequencing used peripheral blood, obtained from a patient treated with radiotherapy plus ipilimumab. The chain recombines TRBV7-6 with TRBJ1-2; D might be TRBD1 (6 bases). The origin of this receptor is a human donor with non-small cell lung cancer who had stable disease on radiotherapy plus ipilimumab. CDR3 protein: CASSHHPSQGNVDYGYTF. The CDR3 DNA sequence: TGTGCCAGCAGCCATCACCCCTCCCAGGGGAATGTAGACTATGGCTACACCTTC. Full variable domain (rest looked up from reference TRBV7-6 and TRBJ1-2): GAGVSQSPRYKVTKRGQDVALRCDPISGHVSLYWYRQALGQGPEFLTYFNYEAQQDKSGLPNDRFSAERPEGSISTLTIQRTEQRDSAMYRCASSHHPSQGNVDYGYTFGSGTRLTVV.